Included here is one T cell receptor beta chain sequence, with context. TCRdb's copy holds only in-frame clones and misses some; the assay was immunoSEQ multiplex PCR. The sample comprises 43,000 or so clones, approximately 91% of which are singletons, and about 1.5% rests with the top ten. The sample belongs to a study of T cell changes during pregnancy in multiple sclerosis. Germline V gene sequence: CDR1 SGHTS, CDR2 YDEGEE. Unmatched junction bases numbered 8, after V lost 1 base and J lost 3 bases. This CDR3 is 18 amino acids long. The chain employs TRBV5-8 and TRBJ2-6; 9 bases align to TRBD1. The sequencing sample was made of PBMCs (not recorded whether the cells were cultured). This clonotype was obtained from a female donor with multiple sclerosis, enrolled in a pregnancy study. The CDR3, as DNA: TGTGCCAGCAGCTTGTTGGCCGGACAGGGGTTTGGGGCCAACGTCCTGACTTTC. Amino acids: CASSLLAGQGFGANVLTF.